Described below is a single T cell receptor beta chain sequence and its context. Its antigen is unknown. A clone one base away is much larger, so this may be a read error. The missing conserved phenylalanine or tryptophan at the end of this CDR3 makes a read error likely. This sample was taken from a study of CD8 T cells in ankylosing spondylitis. The study, taken as a whole, reports: Before this, some motif variants had been reported in reactive arthritis synovial fluid and blood. Disease-linked clones displayed a CD8+ phenotype and appeared relatively rarely in peripheral blood. The clones that were linked to disease were reported to be significantly enriched in matched synovial fluid samples from ankylosing spondylitis patients. Within ankylosing spondylitis blood, a TCR beta motif made up of eight or nine highly homologous variants appeared to be characteristic.

CDR3 length equals 9 residues. Germline lookup yields CDR1 DFQATT and CDR2 SNEGSKA (reference sequence). TCRdb passed the 5' RACE reads through MiXCR, listing each CDR3 protein once. The repertoire holds a few hundred thousand distinct CDR3 sequences, around a tenth seen once, with around 6.5% in the top ten. The V call is TRBV20-1, the J call TRBJ2-7; D not certain. This receptor was taken from a male donor with ankylosing spondylitis or in good health (not recorded which). The specimen was blood, either unsorted or a sorted T cell fraction (not recorded which). In DNA form, the CDR3 reads TGCGGCAGACACTACGAGCAGTACTCC. Translation gives CGRHYEQYS.